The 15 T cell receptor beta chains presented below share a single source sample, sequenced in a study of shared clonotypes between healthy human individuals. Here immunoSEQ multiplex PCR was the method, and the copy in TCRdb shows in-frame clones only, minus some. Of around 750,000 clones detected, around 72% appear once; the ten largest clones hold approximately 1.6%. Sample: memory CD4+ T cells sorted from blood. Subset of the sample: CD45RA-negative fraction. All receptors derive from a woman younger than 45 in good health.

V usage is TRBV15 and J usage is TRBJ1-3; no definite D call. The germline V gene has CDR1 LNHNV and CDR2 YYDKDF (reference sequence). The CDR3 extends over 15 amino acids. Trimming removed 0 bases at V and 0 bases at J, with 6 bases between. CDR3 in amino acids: CATSREIFSGNTIYF. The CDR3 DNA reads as TGTGCCACCAGCAGAGAAATCTTCTCTGGAAACACCATATATTTT.

DNA for the CDR3: TGTGCCAGCAGCATCGGACAGGGGCACGGGGAGCTGTTTTTT. It encodes CASSIGQGHGELFF. The chain recombines TRBV7-2 with TRBJ2-2, with 9 bases that match TRBD1. V was pared by 5 bases and J by 7 bases, with 5 bases of the junction left unmatched. The V gene's germline CDR1 is SGHTA and CDR2 FQGNSA. The CDR3 is 14 amino acids.

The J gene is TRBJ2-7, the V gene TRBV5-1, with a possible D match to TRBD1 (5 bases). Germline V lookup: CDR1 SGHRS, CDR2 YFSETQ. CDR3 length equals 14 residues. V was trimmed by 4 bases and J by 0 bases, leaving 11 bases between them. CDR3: CASSATQGSYEQYF. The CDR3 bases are TGCGCCAGCAGCGCCACGCAGGGCTCCTACGAGCAGTACTTC.

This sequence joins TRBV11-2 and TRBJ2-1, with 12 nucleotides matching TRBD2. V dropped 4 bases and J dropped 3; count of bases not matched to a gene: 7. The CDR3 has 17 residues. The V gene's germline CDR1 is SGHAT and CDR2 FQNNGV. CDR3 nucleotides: TGTGCCAGCAGCTCAACCTGGACTAGCGGGAACTACAATGAGCAGTTCTTC. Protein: CASSSTWTSGNYNEQFF.

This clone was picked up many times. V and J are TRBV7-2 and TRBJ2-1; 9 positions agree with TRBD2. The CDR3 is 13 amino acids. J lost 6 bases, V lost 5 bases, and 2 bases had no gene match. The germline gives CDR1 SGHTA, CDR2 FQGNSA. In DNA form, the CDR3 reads TGTGCCAGCAGCCTTAGCGGGAGCAATGAGCAGTTCTTC. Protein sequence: CASSLSGSNEQFF.

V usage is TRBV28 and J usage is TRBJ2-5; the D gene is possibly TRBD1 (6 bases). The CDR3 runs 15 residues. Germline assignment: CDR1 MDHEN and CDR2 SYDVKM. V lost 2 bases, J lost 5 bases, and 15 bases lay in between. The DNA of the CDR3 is TGTGCCAGCAGTTTAGGTAGGGGACAAGCGGAGACCCAGTACTTC. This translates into CASSLGRGQAETQYF.

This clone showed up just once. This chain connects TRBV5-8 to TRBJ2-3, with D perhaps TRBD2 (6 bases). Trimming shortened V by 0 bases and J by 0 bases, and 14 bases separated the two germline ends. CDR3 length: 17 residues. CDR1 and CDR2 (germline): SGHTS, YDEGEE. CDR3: CASSLGTGGTSTDTQYF. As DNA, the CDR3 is TGTGCCAGCAGCTTGGGAACTGGCGGGACTAGCACAGATACGCAGTATTTT.

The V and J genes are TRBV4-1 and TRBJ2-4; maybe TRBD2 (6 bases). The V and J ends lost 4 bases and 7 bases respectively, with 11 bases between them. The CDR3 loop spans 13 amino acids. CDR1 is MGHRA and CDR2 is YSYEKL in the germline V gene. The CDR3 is CASSRGLGNIQYF. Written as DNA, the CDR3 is TGCGCCAGCAGCCGGGGACTGGGGAACATTCAGTACTTC.

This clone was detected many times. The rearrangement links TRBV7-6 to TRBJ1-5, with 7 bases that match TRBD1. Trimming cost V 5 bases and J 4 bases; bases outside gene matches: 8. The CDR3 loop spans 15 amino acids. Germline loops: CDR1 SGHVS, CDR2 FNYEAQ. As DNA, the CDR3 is TGTGCCAGCAGCCCCGGGACAGTACAAAATCAGCCCCAGCATTTT. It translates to CASSPGTVQNQPQHF.

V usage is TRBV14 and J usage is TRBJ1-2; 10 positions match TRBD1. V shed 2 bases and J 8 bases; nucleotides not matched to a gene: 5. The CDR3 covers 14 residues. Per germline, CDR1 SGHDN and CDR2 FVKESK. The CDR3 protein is CASSQRQGAWGYTF. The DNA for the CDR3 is TGTGCCAGCAGCCAAAGACAGGGGGCTTGGGGCTACACCTTC.

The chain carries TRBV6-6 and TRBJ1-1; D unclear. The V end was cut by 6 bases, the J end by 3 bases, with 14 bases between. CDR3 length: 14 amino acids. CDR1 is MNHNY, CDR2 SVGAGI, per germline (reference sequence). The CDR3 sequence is CASSPRWEYTEAFF. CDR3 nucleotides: TGTGCCAGCAGCCCTAGGTGGGAGTACACTGAAGCTTTCTTT.

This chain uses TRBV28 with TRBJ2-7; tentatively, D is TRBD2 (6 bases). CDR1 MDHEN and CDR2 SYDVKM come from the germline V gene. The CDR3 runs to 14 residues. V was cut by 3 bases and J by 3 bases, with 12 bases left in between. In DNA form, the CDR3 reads TGTGCCAGCAGTTTGGGACTGGAAAGCTACGAGCAGTACTTC. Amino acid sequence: CASSLGLESYEQYF.

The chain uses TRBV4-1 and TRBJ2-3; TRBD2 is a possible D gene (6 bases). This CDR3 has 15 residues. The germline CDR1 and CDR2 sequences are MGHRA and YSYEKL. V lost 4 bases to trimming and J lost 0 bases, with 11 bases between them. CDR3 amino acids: CASSPRGGSTDTQYF. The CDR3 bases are TGCGCCAGCAGCCCGAGGGGAGGAAGCACAGATACGCAGTATTTT.

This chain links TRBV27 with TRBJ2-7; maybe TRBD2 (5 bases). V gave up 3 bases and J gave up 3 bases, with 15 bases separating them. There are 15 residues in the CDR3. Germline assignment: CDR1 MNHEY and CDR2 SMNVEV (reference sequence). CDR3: CASSFLLPGVYEQYF. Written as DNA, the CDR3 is TGTGCCAGCAGTTTTCTCCTCCCCGGGGTCTACGAGCAGTACTTC.

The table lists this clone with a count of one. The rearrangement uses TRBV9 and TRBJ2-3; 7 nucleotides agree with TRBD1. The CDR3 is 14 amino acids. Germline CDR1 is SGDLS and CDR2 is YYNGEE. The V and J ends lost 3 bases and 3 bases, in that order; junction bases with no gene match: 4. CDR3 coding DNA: TGTGCCAGCAGCGCAGGGGGTTGGACAGATACGCAGTATTTT. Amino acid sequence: CASSAGGWTDTQYF.